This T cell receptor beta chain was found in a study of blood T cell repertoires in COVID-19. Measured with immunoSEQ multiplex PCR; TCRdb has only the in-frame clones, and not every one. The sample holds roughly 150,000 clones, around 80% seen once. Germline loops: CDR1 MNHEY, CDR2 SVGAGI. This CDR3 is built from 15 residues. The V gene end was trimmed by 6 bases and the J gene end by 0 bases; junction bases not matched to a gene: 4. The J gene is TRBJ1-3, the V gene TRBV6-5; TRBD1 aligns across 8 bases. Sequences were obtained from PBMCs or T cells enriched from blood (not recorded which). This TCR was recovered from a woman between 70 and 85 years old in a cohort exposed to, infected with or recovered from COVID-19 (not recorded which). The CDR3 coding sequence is TGTGCCAGCAGGAAAACAGGGGGCTCTGGAAACACCATATATTTT. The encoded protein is CASRKTGGSGNTIYF.